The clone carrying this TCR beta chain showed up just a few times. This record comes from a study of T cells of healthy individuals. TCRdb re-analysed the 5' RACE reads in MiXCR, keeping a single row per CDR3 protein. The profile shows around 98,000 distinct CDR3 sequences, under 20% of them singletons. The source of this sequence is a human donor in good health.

The CDR3 bases are TGCGCCAGCAGCCAGCAATCGGACAGTAGCTACGAGCAGTACTTC. Protein product: CASSQQSDSSYEQYF. The chain uses TRBV4-1 and TRBJ2-7, with a weak D call TRBD1 (6 bases). Trimming stripped 3 bases from V and 3 bases from J, with 15 bases between. The CDR3 has 15 amino acids. Germline V CDR1 and CDR2: MGHRA, YSYEKL.